This T cell receptor beta chain was found in a study of T cell responses to AZD1222 COVID-19 vaccine. Trimming took off 0 bases at V and 8 bases at J, with 8 bases between the two ends. This CDR3 spans 12 amino acids. Germline V gives CDR1 SGHTS, CDR2 YDEGEE. This table comes from immunoSEQ multiplex PCR, and its TCRdb copy is limited to in-frame clones, with some not included. The sample contains some 130,000 clones, 80% to 90% of which appear only once. Notes on this clone: Its antigen is unidentified.

Points from the study as a whole: Most donors were white British, females outnumbered males, and clonal diversity was possibly underestimated. Repertoires were collected only later (after the peak T cell response had occurred). The study identified only a handful of AZD1222 recipients as seropositive at baseline.

This specimen consisted of peripheral blood, obtained on day 0 of AZD1222 vaccination. This chain uses TRBV5-8 with TRBJ1-2; D perhaps matches TRBD1 (5 bases). This receptor was taken from an adult in good health. For the CDR3, the DNA is TGTGCCAGCAGCTTGGGGGGGTTCGGCTACACCTTC. Translated: CASSLGGFGYTF.